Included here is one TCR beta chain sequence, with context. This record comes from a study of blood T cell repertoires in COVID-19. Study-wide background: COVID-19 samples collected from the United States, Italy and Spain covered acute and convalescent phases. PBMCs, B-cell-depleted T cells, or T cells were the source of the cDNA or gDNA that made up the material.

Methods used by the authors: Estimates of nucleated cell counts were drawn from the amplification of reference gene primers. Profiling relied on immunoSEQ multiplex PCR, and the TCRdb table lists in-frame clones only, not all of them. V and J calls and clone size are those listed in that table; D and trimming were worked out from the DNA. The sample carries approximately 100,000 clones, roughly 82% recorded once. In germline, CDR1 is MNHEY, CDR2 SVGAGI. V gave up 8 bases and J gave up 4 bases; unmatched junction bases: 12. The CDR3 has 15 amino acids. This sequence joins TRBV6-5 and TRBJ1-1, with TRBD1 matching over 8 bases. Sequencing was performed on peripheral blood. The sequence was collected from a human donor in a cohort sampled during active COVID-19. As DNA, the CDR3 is TGTGCCAGCGTGGGGCAGGGGGCGCGGATCACTGAAGCTTTCTTT. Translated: CASVGQGARITEAFF.